This record covers a single TCR beta chain. Its antigen is currently unknown. This record comes from a study of T cell responses to AZD1222 COVID-19 vaccine. Study-wide findings and caveats: Repertoires were sampled only after the peak T cell response.

Profiled with immunoSEQ multiplex PCR; TCRdb holds only in-frame clones, not every one. This sample yields roughly 100,000 clones, of which around 90% are seen a single time; 7% to 10% belongs to the top ten. This CDR3 is 17 amino acids long. After removal of 3 bases from V and 2 bases from J, the junction contained 5 bases not matched to a gene. CDR1 MNHEY and CDR2 SMNVEV come from the germline V gene (reference sequence). The sample consisted of peripheral blood, taken on day 0 of AZD1222 vaccination. The V and J genes are TRBV27 and TRBJ2-6; TRBD1 agrees at 9 bases. The sequence derives from an adult in good health. The CDR3 DNA follows: TGTGCCAGCAGTTTGGGGACAGGGAGAACTGGGGCCAACGTCCTGACTTTC. As protein: CASSLGTGRTGANVLTF.